The TCR beta chain under discussion was sequenced for a study of CD8 T cells in ankylosing spondylitis. Whole-study results and caveats: Among TCR beta sequences, a motif of under ten highly homologous variants appeared characteristic of ankylosing spondylitis blood. There were earlier reports of some motif variants in reactive arthritis synovial fluid and blood. In ankylosing spondylitis patients, matched synovial fluid reportedly showed significant enrichment of disease-linked clones.

The TCR beta libraries were generated through quantitative 5'-RACE incorporating molecular barcodes. Using its own MiXCR run on the 5' RACE reads, TCRdb lists one record per CDR3 protein. The sample contains 350,000 to 450,000 distinct CDR3 sequences, 20% to 25% of which appear only once. This clonotype occurred a few times. What it recognizes is unknown. The sequenced sample consisted of blood, either unsorted or a sorted T cell fraction (not recorded which). The sequence was collected from a male donor with ankylosing spondylitis or in good health (not recorded which).

In nucleotides, the CDR3 is TGCAGTGCTAGAGCGGGGGGGGACATTCAGTACTTC. Translated, it gives CSARAGGDIQYF. The chain is built from TRBV20-1 and TRBJ2-4; 8 bases are a match to TRBD2. The V segment lost 1 base and the J segment 8 bases; nucleotides outside the gene matches: 1. CDR3 length: 12 residues. The V gene's germline CDR1 is DFQATT and CDR2 SNEGSKA (reference sequence).